The rows below give T cell receptor beta chains drawn from one sample of a study of T cell responses to AZD1222 COVID-19 vaccine. Clones were read by immunoSEQ multiplex PCR, and TCRdb kept only the in-frame ones, dropping some. The repertoire has roughly 120,000 clones, around 88% of them found once; the top ten carry about a tenth. This specimen was peripheral blood, taken on day 0 of AZD1222 vaccination. Every receptor here comes from an adult in good health. Each CDR3 is given without its conserved first and last residue. Only part of the rows carry a size: once, few, many, or a class if the clone is expanded.

>once|TRBV5-4
ASSLDLVAGTEAF
>.|TRBV5-6
ASSSAGTGGETQY
>once|TRBV4-3
ASSQAISGQGFYGYT
>.|TRBV5-5
ASSLDAGNNYGYT
>.|TRBV6-2/TRBV6-3
ASSYAGTPTEAF
>once|TRBV5-8
ASSLWGSGNTIY
>.|TRBV19
ASSIRRSHYGYT
>.|TRBV2
ASRPTPGQGGEQY
>.|TRBV2
ASRAGQYSNQPQH
>.|TRBV7-6
ASSLWKGTGSGSNQPQH
>.|TRBV7-2
ASSLALQGQSYGYT
>.|TRBV20-1
SASSVRGEQF
>.|TRBV7-2
ASSLGAASGGIQY
>medium-sized|TRBV12-3/TRBV12-4
ASSLTGGHI
>.|TRBV2
ASSEMGDGELF
>.|TRBV27
ASSLVRGDPQH
>.|TRBV5-1
ASSTSTQGRWTEAF